These 28 T cell receptor beta chains share one sample of origin, sequenced in a study of blood T cell repertoires in COVID-19. This table comes from immunoSEQ multiplex PCR, and its TCRdb copy is limited to in-frame clones, with some not included. The sample consists of about 200,000 clones, about 82% of them appearing once. Source material: PBMCs or T cells enriched from blood (not recorded which). These receptors all stem from a man aged 35 to 55 with acute COVID-19.

CDR3 sequence (DNA): TGCGCCAGCAGCTCTCCGGCTACTAGCGGGGGTACCGATGAGCAGTTCTTC. Protein: CASSSPATSGGTDEQFF. The V and J genes are TRBV5-1 and TRBJ2-1, with 11 bases lining up with TRBD2. The CDR3 spans 17 residues. CDR1 SGHRS and CDR2 YFSETQ come from the germline V gene. Unmatched junction bases numbered 13, after V lost 3 bases and J lost 8 bases. The variable domain in full, with the rest retrieved from reference TRBV5-1 and TRBJ2-1, is KAGVTQTPRYLIKTRGQQVTLSCSPISGHRSVSWYQQTPGQGLQFLFEYFSETQRNKGNFPGRFSGRQFSNSRSEMNVSTLELGDSALYLCASSSPATSGGTDEQFFGPGTRLTVL.

The V call is TRBV4-2, the J call TRBJ2-1; 10 bases line up with TRBD2. Per germline, CDR1 LGHNA and CDR2 YNFKEQ. V shed 1 base and J 6 bases; nucleotides not matched to a gene: 3. This CDR3 has 15 amino acids. CDR3 in DNA: TGTGCCAGCAGCCAAGGGGCTAGCGGGAGCAATGAGCAGTTCTTC. Encoded protein: CASSQGASGSNEQFF.

The rearrangement joins TRBV28 to TRBJ2-2, with D unresolved. CDR3 length equals 15 residues. V shed 4 bases and J shed 0 bases, with 9 bases lying between them. In germline, CDR1 is MDHEN, CDR2 SYDVKM. The CDR3 bases are TGTGCCAGCAGTTCGAGGATCGCGAACACCGGGGAGCTGTTTTTT. Translating gives CASSSRIANTGELFF. The full variable domain, in which reference TRBV28 and TRBJ2-2 provide the parts outside the CDR3, is DVKVTQSSRYLVKRTGEKVFLECVQDMDHENMFWYRQDPGLGLRLIYFSYDVKMKEKGDIPEGYSVSREKKERFSLILESASTNQTSMYLCASSSRIANTGELFFGEGSRLTVL.

This chain joins TRBV6-1 and TRBJ2-5; D remains ambiguous. Germline lookup yields CDR1 MNHNS and CDR2 SASEGT. The CDR3 consists of 15 residues. V lost 2 bases, J lost 4 bases, and 14 bases lay in between. As DNA, the CDR3 is TGTGCCAGCAGTGAACTCTTTGTTACTGGAGAGACCCAGTACTTC. Its translation is CASSELFVTGETQYF.

The chain is built from TRBV19 and TRBJ2-1; D might be TRBD2 (6 bases). This CDR3 spans 11 amino acids. V gave up 8 bases and J gave up 8 bases, with 10 bases separating them. Germline loops: CDR1 LNHDA, CDR2 SQIVND (reference sequence). The CDR3 is CASGGYDEQFF. CDR3 DNA: TGTGCCAGTGGGGGGTACGATGAGCAGTTCTTC.

The chain is built from TRBV28 and TRBJ1-1; D is possibly TRBD1 (5 bases). With 3 bases removed from V and 11 bases from J, the gap between germline ends came to 19 bases. The CDR3 covers 14 residues. Germline assignment: CDR1 MDHEN and CDR2 SYDVKM. CDR3 protein: CASSLVSPKRGAFF. The CDR3 DNA follows: TGTGCCAGCAGTTTGGTGTCCCCGAAAAGGGGCGCTTTCTTT.

The rearrangement joins TRBV7-9 to TRBJ2-7; 7 nucleotides align to TRBD2. Per germline, CDR1 SEHNR and CDR2 FQNEAQ (reference sequence). The trim removed 5 bases at V and 0 bases at J, leaving 7 bases unmatched. The CDR3 is 15 residues long. Here the CDR3 DNA reads TGTGCCAGCAGCGGTTTCGGGGGGAGCTCCTACGAGCAGTACTTC. It is translated as CASSGFGGSSYEQYF. The whole variable domain, filled in from reference TRBV7-9 and TRBJ2-7, reads DTGVSQNPRHKITKRGQNVTFRCDPISEHNRLYWYRQTLGQGPEFLTYFQNEAQLEKSRLLSDRFSAERPKGSFSTLEIQRTEQGDSAMYLCASSGFGGSSYEQYFGPGTRLTVT.

The chain recombines TRBV7-9 with TRBJ2-5; TRBD2 agrees at 8 bases. Per the germline V gene, CDR1 is SEHNR and CDR2 is FQNEAQ (reference sequence). This CDR3 is 16 amino acids long. J lost 5 bases, V lost 5 bases, and 13 bases had no gene match. The CDR3 loop reads CASSLRRGTSGETQYF. CDR3 bases: TGTGCCAGCAGCCTACGGAGGGGGACTAGTGGGGAGACCCAGTACTTC.

This clone came up once. This rearrangement joins TRBV7-2 to TRBJ2-7; 14 nucleotides align to TRBD2. The CDR3 covers 15 residues. Germline CDR1 and CDR2: SGHTA and FQGNSA. The J segment lost 4 bases and the V segment lost 4 bases, leaving 3 bases of the junction unmatched. CDR3 loop: CASSSGLAGEYEQYF. DNA of the CDR3: TGTGCCAGCAGCTCGGGACTAGCGGGAGAATACGAGCAGTACTTC.

The sample holds a few counts of this clone. The chain links TRBV19 to TRBJ1-5; no reliable D call. CDR3 length: 13 residues. V dropped 5 bases and J dropped 4 bases, with 9 bases sitting between them. Germline V gene sequence: CDR1 LNHDA, CDR2 SQIVND (reference sequence). The DNA of the CDR3 is TGTGCCAGTAGTTCACAGTGGAATCAGCCCCAGCATTTT. This translates into CASSSQWNQPQHF. The complete variable domain, with remaining parts taken from reference TRBV19 and TRBJ1-5, reads DGGITQSPKYLFRKEGQNVTLSCEQNLNHDAMYWYRQDPGQGLRLIYYSQIVNDFQKGDIAEGYSVSREKKESFPLTVTSAQKNPTAFYLCASSSQWNQPQHFGDGTRLSIL.

This chain connects TRBV12-5 to TRBJ2-1, with 8 positions matching TRBD1. The ends lost 2 bases at V and 3 bases at J; junction bases unmatched: 6. The CDR3 length is 16 residues. Germline CDR1 is LGHNT and CDR2 is FRNRAP. CDR3 nucleotide sequence: TGTGCTAGTGGTTTGTCCGGGACAGGCGTCTACAATGAGCAGTTCTTC. Its translation: CASGLSGTGVYNEQFF.

This clone was observed a handful of times. The rearrangement uses TRBV19 and TRBJ2-7; D possibly corresponds to TRBD2 (5 bases). Trimming took off 3 bases at V and 7 bases at J, with 19 bases between the two ends. Germline lookup yields CDR1 LNHDA and CDR2 SQIVND (reference sequence). This CDR3 has 15 residues. The CDR3: CASSIWRAFPGEQYF. In DNA, the CDR3 is TGTGCCAGTAGTATCTGGCGGGCCTTCCCGGGGGAGCAGTACTTC. Based on the CDR3 plus reference TRBV19 and TRBJ2-7, the full variable domain is DGGITQSPKYLFRKEGQNVTLSCEQNLNHDAMYWYRQDPGQGLRLIYYSQIVNDFQKGDIAEGYSVSREKKESFPLTVTSAQKNPTAFYLCASSIWRAFPGEQYFGPGTRLTVT.

The J gene is TRBJ2-1, the V gene TRBV6-6; a possible D gene is TRBD1 (6 bases). CDR1 is MNHNY and CDR2 is SVGAGI in the germline V gene (reference sequence). The V end was cut by 7 bases, the J end by 6 bases, with 13 bases between. This CDR3 contains 13 residues. The CDR3 protein is CASKGGVGNEQFF. CDR3 sequence (DNA): TGTGCCAGCAAAGGGGGAGTTGGCAATGAGCAGTTCTTC.

J is TRBJ1-1 and V is TRBV6-5, with D hard to call. This CDR3 contains 15 residues. Trimming cost V 2 bases and J 1 base, with 11 bases left between them. In germline, CDR1 is MNHEY, CDR2 SVGAGI. As DNA, the CDR3 is TGTGCCAGCAGTTACAATAGGAGACCGAACACTGAAGCTTTCTTT. This codes for CASSYNRRPNTEAFF.

J is TRBJ2-7 and V is TRBV7-6, with 12 bases aligning to TRBD2. The germline CDR1 and CDR2 sequences are SGHVS and FNYEAQ. The CDR3 spans 20 residues. J lost 0 bases, V lost 2 bases, and 14 bases had no gene match. Here the CDR3 reads CASSLNPLTSGSPISYEQYF. In nucleotides, the CDR3 is TGTGCCAGCAGCTTAAACCCCCTGACTAGCGGGAGCCCTATCTCCTACGAGCAGTACTTC.

J is TRBJ2-7 and V is TRBV29-1; 8 bases agree with TRBD2. CDR1 and CDR2 (germline): SQVTM, ANQGSEA. The V segment lost 2 bases and the J segment 6 bases; nucleotides outside the gene matches: 9. The CDR3 has 14 amino acids. The CDR3 protein is CSVEHVTRGGEQYF. Written as DNA, the CDR3 is TGCAGCGTTGAACACGTCACCCGGGGGGGCGAGCAGTACTTC.

The V call is TRBV9, the J call TRBJ2-1; tentative D call: TRBD2 (6 bases). The CDR3 has 13 amino acids. V was shortened by 3 bases and J by 6 bases, with 10 bases between the two germline ends. Germline lookup yields CDR1 SGDLS and CDR2 YYNGEE. DNA for the CDR3: TGTGCCAGCAGCGCGGAGGAGGGCAATGAGCAGTTCTTC. It encodes CASSAEEGNEQFF.

The chain couples TRBV18 to TRBJ2-3, with 9 bases matching TRBD2. The junction had 6 bases not matched to a gene; V was cut back by 2 bases and J by 3 bases. The germline V gene encodes CDR1 KGHSH and CDR2 LQKENI. The CDR3 runs to 16 residues. The CDR3 nucleotides are TGTGCCAGCTCACCATCGGCTAGCGGGATAACAGATACGCAGTATTTT. It translates to CASSPSASGITDTQYF.

This clone was recorded once. The chain is built from TRBV2 and TRBJ1-4; D perhaps matches TRBD1 (5 bases). V was shortened by 6 bases and J by 0 bases, with 8 bases between the two germline ends. In germline, CDR1 is SNHLY, CDR2 FYNNEI. The CDR3 sequence is 14 residues long. The CDR3 sequence is CASSGQPTNEKLFF. CDR3 sequence (DNA): TGTGCCAGCAGCGGACAACCAACTAATGAAAAACTGTTTTTT. Filled out from reference TRBV2 and TRBJ1-4, the complete variable domain reads EPEVTQTPSHQVTQMGQEVILRCVPISNHLYFYWYRQILGQKVEFLVSFYNNEISEKSEIFDDQFSVERPDGSNFTLKIRSTKLEDSAMYFCASSGQPTNEKLFFGSGTQLSVL.

This clone appeared once. V and J are TRBV7-8 and TRBJ2-5, with 7 bases lining up with TRBD1. From germline, CDR1 is SGHVS and CDR2 FQNEAQ. The V segment lost 5 bases and the J segment 3 bases; nucleotides outside the gene matches: 3. This CDR3 is built from 13 residues. DNA of the CDR3: TGTGCCAGCAGCCCAGGGGGAGAAGAGACCCAGTACTTC. It translates to CASSPGGEETQYF. Complete variable domain (other parts from reference TRBV7-8 and TRBJ2-5): GAGVSQSPRYKVAKRGQDVALRCDPISGHVSLFWYQQALGQGPEFLTYFQNEAQLDKSGLPSDRFFAERPEGSVSTLKIQRTQQEDSAVYLCASSPGGEETQYFGPGTRLLVL.

The rearrangement uses TRBV9 and TRBJ2-1; D is unresolved. V was shortened by 1 base and J by 0 bases, with 8 bases between the two germline ends. This CDR3 contains 15 residues. Germline-derived CDR1 and CDR2 are SGDLS and YYNGEE. CDR3 in DNA: TGTGCCAGCAGCGTACGGGTAAGCTCCTACAATGAGCAGTTCTTC. Its translation is CASSVRVSSYNEQFF.

In DNA form, the CDR3 reads TGTGCCAGCGGACAACTAGCGGGAGAGTTCAATGAGCAGTTCTTC. Its translation: CASGQLAGEFNEQFF. The rearrangement uses TRBV2 and TRBJ2-1, with 11 nucleotides matching TRBD2. J was trimmed by 6 bases and V by 8 bases; bases with no gene match: 9. CDR3 length equals 15 residues. Germline-derived CDR1 and CDR2 are SNHLY and FYNNEI.

The DNA of the CDR3 is TGTGCCAGCAGTCAGGTGGTTGGTGAGCAGTACTTC. This translates into CASSQVVGEQYF. The chain joins TRBV12-3 or TRBV12-4 to TRBJ2-7; D unresolved. V was trimmed by 5 bases and J by 7 bases, leaving 12 bases between them. The CDR3 spans 12 residues.

CDR3 nucleotides: TGTGCCATCAGTGATCAGAATGCGAGGGGGCGTGGCTACACCTTC. Its protein is CAISDQNARGRGYTF. J is TRBJ1-2 and V is TRBV10-3; TRBD1 matches 7 bases. The CDR3 is 15 amino acids. Germline CDR1 is ENHRY and CDR2 is SYGVKD. V was clipped by 3 bases and J by 7 bases; unmatched bases: 11.

The chain carries TRBV9 and TRBJ1-1, with 8 nucleotides matching TRBD1. The CDR3 has 15 amino acids. J gave up 3 bases and V 4 bases, and 8 bases lay outside the gene matches. Germline lookup yields CDR1 SGDLS and CDR2 YYNGEE. Written as DNA, the CDR3 is TGTGCCAGCAGCATTCAGACAGGGGCCGACACTGAAGCTTTCTTT. Translated: CASSIQTGADTEAFF.

This clone was recorded a few times. V is TRBV7-3 and J is TRBJ2-2, with 7 bases aligning to TRBD1. The V gene's germline CDR1 is SGHTA and CDR2 FQGTGA. This CDR3 has 13 amino acids. Losses at the gene ends were 10 bases for V and 5 bases for J; bases not matched to a gene: 7. In nucleotides, the CDR3 is TGTGCCACCCAAGCAGGGGGAACCGGGGAGCTGTTTTTT. Its protein product is CATQAGGTGELFF.

Written as DNA, the CDR3 is TGCGCCAGCAGTGAATATAGGAGCCCCACAGATACGCAGTATTTT. Its protein is CASSEYRSPTDTQYF. The genes are TRBV10-1 and TRBJ2-3; D is uncertain. The V gene lost 3 bases and the J gene lost 2 bases, with 12 bases spanning the gap. Germline CDR1 is WNHNN and CDR2 is SYGVQD (reference sequence). The CDR3 covers 15 residues.

This chain joins TRBV25-1 and TRBJ2-5; D is unclear. V lost 9 bases to trimming and J lost 0 bases, with 11 bases between them. Germline CDR1 MGHDK, CDR2 SYGVNS. The CDR3 length is 13 residues. CDR3 sequence reads: CASLDGYQETQYF. For the CDR3, the DNA is TGTGCCAGTCTAGACGGGTACCAAGAGACCCAGTACTTC.